The clone carrying this T cell receptor (beta chain) was observed at least ten times. The data belong to a study of CD8 T cells in ankylosing spondylitis. Trimming pared 6 bases from V and 6 bases from J, leaving 13 bases between. Germline CDR1 reads DFQATT; CDR2 reads SNEGSKA (reference sequence). This CDR3 region has 12 residues. Using its own MiXCR run on the 5' RACE reads, TCRdb lists one record per CDR3 protein. The profile shows hundreds of thousands of distinct CDR3 sequences, 25% to 30% of them singletons. Sequencing input: blood, either unsorted or a sorted T cell fraction (not recorded which). This chain connects TRBV20-1 to TRBJ2-3; no firm D call. This TCR came from a male donor with ankylosing spondylitis or in good health (not recorded which). The CDR3 coding sequence is TGCAGTGCCCCCGGTGTTCTGGATACGCAGTATTTT. This codes for CSAPGVLDTQYF.